These 18 T cell receptor beta chains originate from one sample sequenced in a study. TCRdb reprocessed the 5' RACE reads via MiXCR and lists one record per CDR3 protein. The repertoire holds around 540 distinct CDR3 sequences, with roughly 9% as singletons. The sequencing input was total memory T cells from blood PBMCs. The subset is: transitional memory CD4+ T cells. These receptor sequences come from a male donor with HIV.

The chain joins TRBV11-2 to TRBJ2-7; TRBD2 might be the D (6 bases). Per germline, CDR1 SGHAT and CDR2 FQNNGV. This CDR3 has 13 amino acids. The germline V and J ends were trimmed by 0 bases and 4 bases, with 7 bases remaining between them. CDR3 DNA: TGTGCCAGCAGCTTAGAGGGGGGTTACGAGCAGTACTTC. Translation gives CASSLEGGYEQYF.

This clonotype has only a few counts. The J gene is TRBJ1-5, the V gene TRBV4-1, with 10 bases matching TRBD1. CDR3 length equals 16 residues. Germline V gene data show CDR1 as MGHRA and CDR2 as YSYEKL. V was pared by 3 bases and J by 7 bases, with 9 bases of the junction left unmatched. CDR3 DNA sequence: TGCGCCAGCAGCCAGCTCTCCGGGACAGGGGACCAGCCCCAGCATTTT. Protein sequence: CASSQLSGTGDQPQHF.

The chain couples TRBV12-3 or TRBV12-4 to TRBJ1-1; the D is unclear. Trimming stripped 4 bases from V and 1 base from J, with 7 bases between. The CDR3 has 13 amino acids. The chain's CDR3 is CASSSFQNTEAFF. The CDR3 DNA reads as TGTGCCAGCAGTTCTTTCCAGAACACTGAAGCTTTCTTT.

The genes are TRBV6-1 and TRBJ1-1; D gene uncertain. Trimming removed 9 bases at V and 0 bases at J, with 17 bases between. In germline, CDR1 is MNHNS, CDR2 SASEGT. The CDR3 covers 15 residues. CDR3 amino acids: CASRAPDLMNTEAFF. The CDR3 nucleotides are TGTGCCAGTAGAGCCCCAGACTTGATGAACACTGAAGCTTTCTTT.

The chain uses TRBV5-1 and TRBJ1-1, with 9 bases matching TRBD1. With V trimmed by 3 bases and J by 6 bases, 3 bases remained unmatched. The CDR3 extends over 13 amino acids. Germline V gene data show CDR1 as SGHRS and CDR2 as YFSETQ. The CDR3 DNA sequence: TGCGCCAGCAGCTCACAGGGGGCGGCTGAAGCTTTCTTT. The encoded protein is CASSSQGAAEAFF.

In this sample, this clonotype is large. The chain links TRBV5-1 to TRBJ1-4; 8 bases are a match to TRBD1. Germline CDR1 SGHRS, CDR2 YFSETQ. The CDR3 consists of 16 residues. The junction had 8 bases not matched to a gene; V was cut back by 2 bases and J by 5 bases. The CDR3 bases are TGCGCCAGCAGCTTTGGCCTACAGGGGGGGAATGAAAAACTGTTTTTT. Encoded protein: CASSFGLQGGNEKLFF.

This clonotype was counted a few times. J is TRBJ2-5 and V is TRBV7-2; D possibly matches TRBD1 or TRBD2 (5 bases each). The CDR3 has 16 residues. V was clipped by 1 base and J by 7 bases, with 19 bases between them. Germline assignment: CDR1 SGHTA and CDR2 FQGNSA. This CDR3 is CASSLGITGGEGTQYF. As DNA, the CDR3 is TGTGCCAGCAGCTTAGGGATCACAGGCGGTGAGGGGACCCAGTACTTC.

J is TRBJ1-5 and V is TRBV11-2; D may be TRBD1 (5 bases). Trimming took off 0 bases at V and 7 bases at J, with 7 bases between the two ends. The CDR3 sequence is 13 residues long. The germline V gene has CDR1 SGHAT and CDR2 FQNNGV. The CDR3: CASSLEGRQPQHF. The CDR3 DNA is TGTGCCAGCAGCTTAGAGGGGCGACAGCCCCAGCATTTT.

In this sample, this clonotype is large. V and J are TRBV7-2 and TRBJ1-1; D unresolved. From germline, CDR1 is SGHTA and CDR2 FQGNSA. V dropped 4 bases and J dropped 5 bases, with 14 bases sitting between them. This CDR3 is built from 14 residues. The CDR3 sequence is CASSSQPRETEAFF. As DNA, the CDR3 is TGTGCCAGCAGCTCACAGCCGAGGGAGACTGAAGCTTTCTTT.

This clonotype counts as large. This chain links TRBV6-1 with TRBJ1-2; D remains ambiguous. This CDR3 contains 14 residues. Trimming removed 6 bases at V and 8 bases at J, with 19 bases between. The V gene's germline CDR1 is MNHNS and CDR2 SASEGT. In DNA form, the CDR3 reads TGTGCCAGCAGGCCCTACCAAGAAATTGGGGGCTACACCTTC. Amino acid sequence: CASRPYQEIGGYTF.

This clonotype has a handful of counts. The chain employs TRBV15 and TRBJ1-2, with D tentatively TRBD1 (5 bases). V was clipped by 0 bases and J by 4 bases, with 18 bases between them. There are 17 residues in the CDR3. Per the germline V gene, CDR1 is LNHNV and CDR2 is YYDKDF (reference sequence). CDR3 sequence reads: CATSRDLGMRQGYGYTF. The CDR3 DNA is TGTGCCACCAGCAGAGATCTGGGAATGCGGCAGGGCTATGGCTACACCTTC. Looking up the rest from reference TRBV15 and TRBJ1-2 gives the full variable domain: DAMVIQNPRYQVTQFGKPVTLSCSQTLNHNVMYWYQQKSSQAPKLLFHYYDKDFNNEADTPDNFQSRRPNTSFCFLDIRSPGLGDTAMYLCATSRDLGMRQGYGYTFGSGTRLTVV.

This clonotype is hyperexpanded in the sample. The gene calls are TRBV4-3 and TRBJ1-2; weak D call: TRBD1 (5 bases). Germline V gene lookup returns CDR1 LGHNA and CDR2 YSLEER. The germline V and J ends were trimmed by 0 bases and 5 bases, with 16 bases remaining between them. The CDR3 spans 16 residues. CDR3 residues: CASSQDWSREGYGYTF. The CDR3 DNA follows: TGCGCCAGCAGCCAAGATTGGAGCAGGGAGGGTTATGGCTACACCTTC.

This chain connects TRBV11-2 to TRBJ1-6; no definite D call. Trimming cost V 3 bases and J 5 bases, with 2 bases left between them. The CDR3 length is 12 residues. The germline gives CDR1 SGHAT, CDR2 FQNNGV. For the CDR3, the DNA is TGTGCCAGCAGCTTGAATAATTCACCCCTCCACTTT. Translated, it gives CASSLNNSPLHF.

A few counts support this clonotype. The genes are TRBV10-2 and TRBJ1-2; weak D call: TRBD1 (6 bases). Germline assignment: CDR1 WSHSY and CDR2 SAAADI. The CDR3 is made up of 14 amino acids. V was clipped by 6 bases and J by 4 bases, with 15 bases between them. CDR3 sequence: CASRYSTGSYGYTF. DNA of the CDR3: TGCGCCAGCAGATACTCGACAGGAAGCTATGGCTACACCTTC.

This clonotype rates as large. The chain uses TRBV7-6 and TRBJ2-3, with D perhaps matching TRBD1 or TRBD2 (6 bases each). The CDR3 is 14 residues long. The germline gives CDR1 SGHVS, CDR2 FNYEAQ. V was cut by 4 bases and J by 8 bases, with 16 bases left in between. This CDR3 reads CASSSGGGLGTQYF. CDR3 bases: TGTGCCAGCAGCTCGGGTGGGGGGCTGGGTACGCAGTATTTT.

The table lists this clonotype with a few counts. The gene calls are TRBV15 and TRBJ1-2; the match to TRBD1 covers 9 bases. After removal of 1 base from V and 6 bases from J, the junction contained 6 bases not matched to a gene. CDR3 size: 15 residues. Germline CDR1 reads LNHNV; CDR2 reads YYDKDF (reference sequence). CDR3 bases: TGTGCCACCAGCAGAGGGACAGGGGATTTCAATGGCTACACCTTC. Protein product: CATSRGTGDFNGYTF.

The rearrangement joins TRBV30 to TRBJ1-5; D call uncertain. This CDR3 has 14 amino acids. From germline, CDR1 is GTSNPN and CDR2 SVGIG (reference sequence). Trimming left V 2 bases short and J 2 bases short, with 10 bases between. The CDR3 is CAWSSMYGNQPQHF. The CDR3 bases are TGTGCCTGGAGTAGTATGTACGGCAATCAGCCCCAGCATTTT.

This clonotype is termed hyperexpanded. This chain connects TRBV4-3 to TRBJ1-2; weak D call: TRBD1 (6 bases). Per the germline V gene, CDR1 is LGHNA and CDR2 is YSLEER. Trimming pared 1 base from V and 4 bases from J, leaving 7 bases between. The CDR3 has 13 residues. DNA for the CDR3: TGCGCCAGCAGCCAAGCGGGGGCCTATGGCTACACCTTC. Protein product: CASSQAGAYGYTF.